This entry is about one TCR beta chain. The germline CDR1 and CDR2 sequences are SNHLY and FYNNEI. The CDR3 runs to 12 residues. V shed 7 bases and J shed 4 bases, with 8 bases lying between them. Authors' methods: Nucleated cell counts were estimated from reference gene primer amplification. Assay: immunoSEQ multiplex PCR; the TCRdb copy retains only in-frame clones and omits some. That table furnishes V, J and clone size, whereas the DNA furnished D and trimming. The sample includes roughly 210,000 clones, less than 90% seen only once; the top ten take approximately 1.6%. This entry comes from a study of blood T cell repertoires in COVID-19. About the research overall: Samples came from the United States, Italy and Spain, spanning acute and convalescent COVID-19. In each case, the material was cDNA or gDNA derived from T cells, B-cell-depleted T cells, or PBMCs.

Sequenced sample: peripheral blood. The clonotype originates from a man aged 65 to 85 with acute or convalescent COVID-19. This chain uses TRBV2 with TRBJ2-1, with D unclear. The CDR3 region is CASTLEYNEQFF. In nucleotides, the CDR3 is TGTGCCAGCACCCTTGAGTACAATGAGCAGTTCTTC.